The clone carrying this T cell receptor beta chain was seen once. No antigen is known for it. The repertoire was sequenced with immunoSEQ multiplex PCR; TCRdb's copy has only in-frame clones and lacks some. The sample consists of about 120,000 clones, 80% to 90% of them appearing once. Germline CDR1 is WNHNN and CDR2 is SYGVQD (reference sequence). The trim removed 5 bases at V and 5 bases at J, leaving 7 bases unmatched. This CDR3 region has 15 residues. The data stem from a study of T cell responses to AZD1222 COVID-19 vaccine. Looking at the study overall: Second doses that came at about 4 or about 12 weeks were put together. Study-wide points: The peak T cell response came first, and repertoires were sampled only after it. A rise in Spike-specific TCR breadth and depth followed two AZD1222 doses.

This receptor was obtained from an adult in good health. Sequencing was performed on peripheral blood, taken on day 0 of AZD1222 vaccination. The V and J genes are TRBV10-1 and TRBJ2-5; 11 nucleotides match TRBD2. As DNA, the CDR3 is TGCGCCAGCAGTTTAGCGGGAGGGCCGGGTGAGACCCAGTACTTC. Amino acid sequence: CASSLAGGPGETQYF.